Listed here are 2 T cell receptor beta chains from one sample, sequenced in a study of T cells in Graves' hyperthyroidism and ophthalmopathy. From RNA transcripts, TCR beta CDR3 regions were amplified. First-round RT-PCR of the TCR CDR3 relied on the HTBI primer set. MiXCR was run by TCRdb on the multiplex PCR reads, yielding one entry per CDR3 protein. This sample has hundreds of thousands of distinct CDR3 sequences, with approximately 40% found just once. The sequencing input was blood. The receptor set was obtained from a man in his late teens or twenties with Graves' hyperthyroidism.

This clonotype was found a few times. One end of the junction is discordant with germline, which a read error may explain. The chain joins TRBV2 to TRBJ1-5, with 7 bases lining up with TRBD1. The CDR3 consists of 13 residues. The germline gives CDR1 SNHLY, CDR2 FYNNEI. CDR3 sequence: CAGSRQGMGPQHF. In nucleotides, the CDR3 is TGTGCCGGCAGTCGACAGGGAATGGGGCCCCAGCATTTT. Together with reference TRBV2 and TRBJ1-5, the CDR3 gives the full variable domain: EPEVTQTPSHQVTQMGQEVILRCVPISNHLYFYWYRQILGQKVEFLVSFYNNEISEKSEIFDDQFSVERPDGSNFTLKIRSTKLEDSAMYFCAGSRQGMGPQHFGDGTRLSIL.

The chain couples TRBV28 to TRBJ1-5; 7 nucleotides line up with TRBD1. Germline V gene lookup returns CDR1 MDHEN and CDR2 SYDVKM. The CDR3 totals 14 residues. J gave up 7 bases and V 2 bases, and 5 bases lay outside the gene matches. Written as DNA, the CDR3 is TGTGCCAGCAGTTTAACAGGGGTGGTGCAGCCCCAGCATTTT. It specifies CASSLTGVVQPQHF. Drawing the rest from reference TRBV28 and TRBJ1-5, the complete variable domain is DVKVTQSSRYLVKRTGEKVFLECVQDMDHENMFWYRQDPGLGLRLIYFSYDVKMKEKGDIPEGYSVSREKKERFSLILESASTNQTSMYLCASSLTGVVQPQHFGDGTRLSIL.